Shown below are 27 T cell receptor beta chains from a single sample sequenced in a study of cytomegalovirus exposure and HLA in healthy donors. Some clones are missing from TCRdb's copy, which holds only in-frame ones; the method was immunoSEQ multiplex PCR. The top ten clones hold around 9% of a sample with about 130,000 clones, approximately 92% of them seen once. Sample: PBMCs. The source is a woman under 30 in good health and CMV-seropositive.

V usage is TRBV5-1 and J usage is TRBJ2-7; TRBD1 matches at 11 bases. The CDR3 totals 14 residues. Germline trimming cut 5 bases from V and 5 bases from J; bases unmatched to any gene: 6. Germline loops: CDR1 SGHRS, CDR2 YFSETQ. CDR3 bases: TGCGCCAGCAGGGGGCCGGGACAGGGGGACGAGCAGTACTTC. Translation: CASRGPGQGDEQYF.

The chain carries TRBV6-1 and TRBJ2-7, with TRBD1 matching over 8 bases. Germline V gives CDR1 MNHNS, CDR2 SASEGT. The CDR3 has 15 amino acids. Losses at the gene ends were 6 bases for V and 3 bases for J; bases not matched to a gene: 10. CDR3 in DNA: TGTGCCAGCAGCCCAACCGGGACAGGACTCTACGAGCAGTACTTC. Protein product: CASSPTGTGLYEQYF.

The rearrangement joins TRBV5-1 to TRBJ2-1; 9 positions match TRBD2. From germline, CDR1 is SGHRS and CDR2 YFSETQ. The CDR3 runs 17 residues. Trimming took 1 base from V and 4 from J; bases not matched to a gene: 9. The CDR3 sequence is CASSLYSRGGSYNEQFF. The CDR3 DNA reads TGCGCCAGCAGCTTGTACTCGCGGGGGGGCTCTTACAATGAGCAGTTCTTC.

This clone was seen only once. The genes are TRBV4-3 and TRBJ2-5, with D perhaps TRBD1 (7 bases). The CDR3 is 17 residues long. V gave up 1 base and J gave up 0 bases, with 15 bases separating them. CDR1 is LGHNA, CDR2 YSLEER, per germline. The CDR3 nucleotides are TGCGCCAGCAGCCAAGGGAGGGGACAGCCGTACCAAGAGACCCAGTACTTC. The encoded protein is CASSQGRGQPYQETQYF.

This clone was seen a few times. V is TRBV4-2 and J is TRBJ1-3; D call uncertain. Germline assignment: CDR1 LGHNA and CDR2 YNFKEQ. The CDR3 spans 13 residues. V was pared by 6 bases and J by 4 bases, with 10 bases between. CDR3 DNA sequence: TGTGCCAGCAGTCCGGAGAGGGGAAACACCATATATTTT. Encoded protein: CASSPERGNTIYF.

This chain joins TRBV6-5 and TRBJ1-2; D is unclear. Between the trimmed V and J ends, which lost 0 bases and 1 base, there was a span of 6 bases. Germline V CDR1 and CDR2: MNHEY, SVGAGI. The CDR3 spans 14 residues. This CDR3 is CASSYSNSNYGYTF. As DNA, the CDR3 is TGTGCCAGCAGTTACTCGAACAGTAACTATGGCTACACCTTC.

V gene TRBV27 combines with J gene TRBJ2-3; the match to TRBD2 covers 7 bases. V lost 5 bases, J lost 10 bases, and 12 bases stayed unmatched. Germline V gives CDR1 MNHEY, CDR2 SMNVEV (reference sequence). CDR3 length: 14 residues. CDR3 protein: CASSLRRDYIAQYF. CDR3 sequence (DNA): TGTGCCAGCAGTCTCAGACGGGACTATATAGCGCAGTATTTT.

The CDR3 sequence is CASSYGAITDTQYF. The CDR3 coding sequence is TGTGCCAGCAGTTACGGGGCAATCACAGATACGCAGTATTTT. The gene calls are TRBV6-5 and TRBJ2-3; a weak D match, TRBD1 (5 bases). The CDR3 sequence is 14 residues long. V was shortened by 2 bases and J by 2 bases, with 8 bases between the two germline ends. The V gene's germline CDR1 is MNHEY and CDR2 SVGAGI.

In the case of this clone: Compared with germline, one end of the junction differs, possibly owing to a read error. Written as DNA, the CDR3 is TGTACCAGCAGTCCACGGACAGGGGACTATGGCTACACCTTC. Protein product: CTSSPRTGDYGYTF. The chain carries TRBV2 and TRBJ1-2, with 9 bases aligning to TRBD1. The CDR3 loop spans 14 amino acids. CDR1 and CDR2 from the germline V gene are SNHLY and FYNNEI.

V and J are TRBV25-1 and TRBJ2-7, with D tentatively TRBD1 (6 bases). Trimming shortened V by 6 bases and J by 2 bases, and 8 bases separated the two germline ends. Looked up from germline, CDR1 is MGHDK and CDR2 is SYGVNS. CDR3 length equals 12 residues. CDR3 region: CASSGQTYEQYF. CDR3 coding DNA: TGTGCCAGCAGCGGACAGACCTACGAGCAGTACTTC.

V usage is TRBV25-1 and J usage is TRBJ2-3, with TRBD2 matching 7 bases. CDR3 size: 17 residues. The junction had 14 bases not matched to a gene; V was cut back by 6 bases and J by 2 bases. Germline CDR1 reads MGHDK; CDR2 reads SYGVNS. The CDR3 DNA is TGTGCCAGCAGCGGCCCCCCCTACGGGGGGTACACAGATACGCAGTATTTT. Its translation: CASSGPPYGGYTDTQYF.

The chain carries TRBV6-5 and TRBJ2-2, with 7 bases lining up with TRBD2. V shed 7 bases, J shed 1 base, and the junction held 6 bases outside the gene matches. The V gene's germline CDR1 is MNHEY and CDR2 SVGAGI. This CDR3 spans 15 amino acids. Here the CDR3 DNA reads TGTGCCAGCACCCCATGGGGGGGGAACACCGGGGAGCTGTTTTTT. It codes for CASTPWGGNTGELFF.

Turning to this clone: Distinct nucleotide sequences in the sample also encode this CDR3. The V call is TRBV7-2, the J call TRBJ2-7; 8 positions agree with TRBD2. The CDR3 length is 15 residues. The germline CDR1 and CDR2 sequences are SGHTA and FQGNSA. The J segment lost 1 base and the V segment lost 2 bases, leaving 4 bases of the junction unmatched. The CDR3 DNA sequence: TGTGCCAGCAGCTTAAGCGGGGGCCCTTCCTACGAGCAGTACTTC. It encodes CASSLSGGPSYEQYF.

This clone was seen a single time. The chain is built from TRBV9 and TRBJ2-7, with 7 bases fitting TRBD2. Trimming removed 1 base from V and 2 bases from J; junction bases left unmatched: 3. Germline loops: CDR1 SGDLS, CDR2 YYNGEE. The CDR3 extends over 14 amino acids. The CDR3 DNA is TGTGCCAGCAGCGTAAAAAGCGGGGCCTACGAGCAGTACTTC. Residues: CASSVKSGAYEQYF.

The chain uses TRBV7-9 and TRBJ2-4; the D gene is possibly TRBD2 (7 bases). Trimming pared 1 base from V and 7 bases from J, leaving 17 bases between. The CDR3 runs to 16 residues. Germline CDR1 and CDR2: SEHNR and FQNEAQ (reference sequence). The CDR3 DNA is TGTGCCAGCAGCTTAGACGGCGGGGGCGGTGTCAACATTCAGTACTTC. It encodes CASSLDGGGGVNIQYF.

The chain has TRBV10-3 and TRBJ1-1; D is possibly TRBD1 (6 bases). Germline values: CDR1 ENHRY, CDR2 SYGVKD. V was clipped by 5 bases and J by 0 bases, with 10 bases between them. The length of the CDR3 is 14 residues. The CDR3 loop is CAISLQGLNTEAFF. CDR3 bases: TGTGCCATCAGTTTACAGGGTCTGAACACTGAAGCTTTCTTT.

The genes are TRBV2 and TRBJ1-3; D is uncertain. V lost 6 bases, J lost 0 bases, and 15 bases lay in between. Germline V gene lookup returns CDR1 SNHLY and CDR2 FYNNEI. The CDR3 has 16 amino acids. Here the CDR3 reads CASRARAPSSGNTIYF. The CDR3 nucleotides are TGTGCCAGCAGGGCGCGGGCACCGAGCTCTGGAAACACCATATATTTT.

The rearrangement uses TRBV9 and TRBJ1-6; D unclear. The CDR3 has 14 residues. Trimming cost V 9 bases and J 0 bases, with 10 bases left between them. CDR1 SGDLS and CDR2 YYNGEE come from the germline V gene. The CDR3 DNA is TGTGCCACCAAAGCTAACTCCTATAATTCACCCCTCCACTTT. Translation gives CATKANSYNSPLHF. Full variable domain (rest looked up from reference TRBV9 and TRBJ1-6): DSGVTQTPKHLITATGQRVTLRCSPRSGDLSVYWYQQSLDQGLQFLIQYYNGEERAKGNILERFSAQQFPDLHSELNLSSLELGDSALYFCATKANSYNSPLHFGNGTRLTVT.

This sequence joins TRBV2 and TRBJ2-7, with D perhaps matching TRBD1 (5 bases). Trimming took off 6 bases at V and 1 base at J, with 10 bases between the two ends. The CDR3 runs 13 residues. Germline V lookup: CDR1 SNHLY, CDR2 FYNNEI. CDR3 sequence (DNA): TGTGCCAGCAGAGCAGGGTCATCCTACGAGCAGTACTTC. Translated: CASRAGSSYEQYF. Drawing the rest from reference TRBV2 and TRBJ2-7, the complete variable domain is EPEVTQTPSHQVTQMGQEVILRCVPISNHLYFYWYRQILGQKVEFLVSFYNNEISEKSEIFDDQFSVERPDGSNFTLKIRSTKLEDSAMYFCASRAGSSYEQYFGPGTRLTVT.

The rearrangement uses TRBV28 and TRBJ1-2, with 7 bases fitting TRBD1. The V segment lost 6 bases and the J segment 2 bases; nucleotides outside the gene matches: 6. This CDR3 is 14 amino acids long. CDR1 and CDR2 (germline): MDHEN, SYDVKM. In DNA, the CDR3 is TGTGCCAGCAGACCTTCGACAGGGAACTATGGCTACACCTTC. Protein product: CASRPSTGNYGYTF.

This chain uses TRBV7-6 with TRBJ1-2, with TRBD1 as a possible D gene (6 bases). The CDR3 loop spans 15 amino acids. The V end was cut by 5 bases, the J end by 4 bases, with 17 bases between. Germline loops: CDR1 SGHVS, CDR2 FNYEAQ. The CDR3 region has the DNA TGTGCCAGCAGCCCTTCTTTCGGGACAAGCTATGGCTACACCTTC. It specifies CASSPSFGTSYGYTF.

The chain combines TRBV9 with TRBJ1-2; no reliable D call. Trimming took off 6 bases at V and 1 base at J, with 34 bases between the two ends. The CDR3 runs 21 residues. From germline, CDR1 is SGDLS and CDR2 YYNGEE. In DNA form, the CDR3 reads TGTGCCAGCATCCCCGTTCTCGGGAGAATATTGAGAACGGGCTTTAACTATGGCTACACCTTC. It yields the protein CASIPVLGRILRTGFNYGYTF.

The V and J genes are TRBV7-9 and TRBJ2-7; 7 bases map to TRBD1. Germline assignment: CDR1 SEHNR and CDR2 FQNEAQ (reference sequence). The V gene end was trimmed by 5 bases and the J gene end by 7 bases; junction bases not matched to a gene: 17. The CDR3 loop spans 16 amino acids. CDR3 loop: CASSPTGTALISEQYF. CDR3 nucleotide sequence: TGTGCCAGCAGCCCCACCGGGACAGCCCTGATTAGTGAGCAGTACTTC.

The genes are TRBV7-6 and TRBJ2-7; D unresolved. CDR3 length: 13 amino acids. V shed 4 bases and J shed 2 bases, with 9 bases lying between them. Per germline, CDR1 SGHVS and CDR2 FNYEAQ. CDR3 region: CASSSVSTYEQYF. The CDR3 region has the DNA TGTGCCAGCAGCTCAGTATCCACCTACGAGCAGTACTTC.

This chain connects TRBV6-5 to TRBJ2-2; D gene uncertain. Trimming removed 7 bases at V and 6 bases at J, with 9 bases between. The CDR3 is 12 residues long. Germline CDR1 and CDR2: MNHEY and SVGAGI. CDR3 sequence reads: CASTWRSGELFF. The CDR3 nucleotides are TGTGCCAGCACTTGGAGATCCGGGGAGCTGTTTTTT.

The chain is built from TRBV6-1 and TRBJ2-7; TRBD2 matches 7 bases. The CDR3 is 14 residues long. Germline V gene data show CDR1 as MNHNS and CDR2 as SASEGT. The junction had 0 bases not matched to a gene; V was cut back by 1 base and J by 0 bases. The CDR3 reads CASSEGGGSYEQYF. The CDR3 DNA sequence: TGTGCCAGCAGTGAAGGCGGGGGCTCCTACGAGCAGTACTTC.

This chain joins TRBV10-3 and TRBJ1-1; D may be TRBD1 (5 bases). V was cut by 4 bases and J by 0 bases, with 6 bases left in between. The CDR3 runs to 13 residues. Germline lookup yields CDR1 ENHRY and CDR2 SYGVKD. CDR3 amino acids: CAISGGVNTEAFF. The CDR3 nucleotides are TGTGCCATCAGTGGGGGGGTGAACACTGAAGCTTTCTTT.